Here is one TCR beta chain with its context. Antigen specificity is unknown. The limits of the CDR3 on the DNA are not certain, so only TCRdb's listed CDR3 is given. TCRdb re-analysed the 5' RACE reads in MiXCR, keeping a single row per CDR3 protein. This sample carries about 140,000 distinct CDR3 sequences, over 6% of them seen once, and the ten largest clones take under 2.5%. These data belong to a study of T-cell memory formation after mild COVID-19. The study, taken as a whole, reports: Memory sampled before infection contained some responding clones, suggesting cross-reactive memory joined.

CDR1 is SEHNR, CDR2 FQNEAQ, per germline (reference sequence). The CDR3 spans 16 amino acids, including both terminal residues. Sequencing used PBMCs or a T cell subset sorted from them (not recorded which). The sequence derives from an adult woman who had mild COVID-19 (a few samples of this study predate the infection). Cell type and time point are not known. The chain employs TRBV7-9 and TRBJ1-5; the table gives TRBD1 as D, unverified against the DNA. CDR3 sequence reads: CASSFGPGGRGQPQHF.